The T cell receptor beta chain under discussion was sequenced for a study of T cells in Graves' hyperthyroidism and ophthalmopathy. Study-wide points: A 13 V-J model separated ophthalmopathy from stable hyperthyroidism. Blood also contained most expanded thyroid clonotypes above 0.001.

The CDR3 is made up of 14 amino acids. Germline values: CDR1 SEHNR, CDR2 FQNEAQ (reference sequence). V shed 1 base and J shed 12 bases, with 16 bases lying between them. Of note for this clonotype: Its antigen is still unknown.

PBMCs were derived from more than 8 ml fresh peripheral blood. The investigators amplified TCR beta CDR3 regions from RNA transcripts. The primer set for the first-round RT-PCR of the TCR CDR3 was HTBI. TCRdb itself ran the multiplex PCR reads through MiXCR, one entry per CDR3 protein. The data contain approximately 600,000 distinct CDR3 sequences, 14% to 15% of them seen just once; the ten biggest clones take up roughly 4.5%. The sequenced sample was blood. The receptor's source is a woman in her thirties or forties with Graves' ophthalmopathy. The gene calls are TRBV7-9 and TRBJ2-4, with TRBD1 as a possible D gene (6 bases). The DNA for the CDR3 is TGTGCCAGCAGCTTAGGCAGGGGAGTTTGGGATCAGTACTTC. Its translation is CASSLGRGVWDQYF.